Below, one T cell receptor (beta chain) is given with its context. Its antigen is unidentified. Germline V gives CDR1 LGHDT, CDR2 YNNKEL (reference sequence). CDR3 length: 14 residues. V lost 4 bases, J lost 8 bases, and 14 bases lay in between. The sample is drawn from a study of T-cell reconstitution after alpha-beta-depleted transplantation in children. The TCRbeta library incorporated unique molecular identifiers. TCRdb re-called the PCR reads with MiXCR, one entry per CDR3 protein. The sample records fewer than 750,000 distinct CDR3 sequences, over 20% being singletons. Findings and caveats of the study: It was newly produced T cells that mostly accounted for T-cell counts and diversity one year after transplant. By about two months after transplant, alpha-beta T cells reportedly arose from several hundred graft clones that had expanded. Surviving recipient T cells and intrathymic progenitors accounted for some patients' high TCRbeta diversity at day 60.

The material sequenced was PBMCs, taken before TCRalphabeta/CD19-depleted stem cell transplant. This sequence originates from a boy in the first two years of life with Wiskott-Aldrich syndrome, due to receive a stem cell transplant. This sequence joins TRBV3-1 and TRBJ1-4, with D maybe TRBD1 (5 bases). This chain's CDR3 is CASSPRSWGEKLFF. Written as DNA, the CDR3 is TGTGCCAGCAGCCCAAGATCCTGGGGGGAAAAACTGTTTTTT.